Listed below are T cell receptor beta chains from one sample, sequenced in a study of blood T cell repertoires in COVID-19. Measured with immunoSEQ multiplex PCR; TCRdb has only the in-frame clones, and not every one. The sample shows over 50,000 clones, under 90% of them seen only once. Sequenced material: peripheral blood. These receptors were collected from a human donor in a cohort sampled during active COVID-19. Each CDR3 is given with its conserved first and last residue. D genes are given only for firm matches. Rows may omit the clone size; those that give it use once, few, many or a size class.

clone_size j_call d_call v_call cdr3_nt cdr3_aa
. TRBJ2-3 TRBD2 TRBV7-9 TGTGCCAGCAGCTTAGGGTCTAGCGGGGGGGCAGATACGCAGTATTTT CASSLGSSGGADTQYF
. TRBJ2-3 . TRBV7-9 TGTGCCAGCAGCTTCGGGGGAGGCCCCACAGATACGCAGTATTTT CASSFGGGPTDTQYF
. TRBJ2-7 TRBD1 TRBV28 TGTGCCAGCAGGCAAGCCCCGGGACAGGGAGGCACCTACGAGCAGTACTTC CASRQAPGQGGTYEQYF
. TRBJ2-2 TRBD2 TRBV3-1/TRBV3-2 TGTGCCAGCAGCACACCCTTCGGACTAGCGGGCGTGAACACCGGGGAGCTGTTTTTT CASSTPFGLAGVNTGELFF
once TRBJ2-7 TRBD1 TRBV6-5 TGTGCCAGCAGTTATGACAGGGGAAGCTCCTACGAGCAGTACTTC CASSYDRGSSYEQYF
. TRBJ2-3 TRBD1 TRBV9 TGTGCCAGCAGCCTACAAGGGGGCGAAGATACGCAGTATTTT CASSLQGGEDTQYF
. TRBJ2-1 TRBD2 TRBV19 TGTGCCAGTAGTATCAGCGGGAGTCTATACAATGAGCAGTTCTTC CASSISGSLYNEQFF
once TRBJ2-3 TRBD1 TRBV11-1 TGTGCCAGCAGCCTCTGGACAGGGAGAGATACGCAGTATTTT CASSLWTGRDTQYF
few TRBJ2-2 . TRBV19 TGTGCCAGGTCGGGACTCCTGGGAATCGGGGAGCTGTTTTTT CARSGLLGIGELFF
. TRBJ1-3 . TRBV15 TGTGCCACCAGCAAGGGGGGGGGAAACACCATATATTTT CATSKGGGNTIYF
. TRBJ2-7 . TRBV4-2 TGTGCCAGCAGCCCAAGAGGGATTAGGAGCGCCTCCTACGAGCAGTACTTC CASSPRGIRSASYEQYF
. TRBJ1-3 . TRBV30 TGTGCCTGGAACAGGGTGGGAAACACCATATATTTT CAWNRVGNTIYF
. TRBJ1-4 TRBD1 TRBV5-1 TGCGCCAGCAGCCAACAGGGGGCAGGGGAAAAACTGTTTTTT CASSQQGAGEKLFF
. TRBJ2-1 TRBD2 TRBV5-4 TGTGCCAGCAGCCGAGACCTTAGCGGGAGTTACAATGAGCAGTTCTTC CASSRDLSGSYNEQFF
many TRBJ2-2 TRBD1 TRBV5-1 TGCGCCAGCAGCTACCGGACAGGGACGACCGGGGAGCTGTTTTTT CASSYRTGTTGELFF
. TRBJ2-7 TRBD1 TRBV18 TGTGCCAGCTCACCGCAGGGGGCCGGTTCCTACGAGCAGTACTTC CASSPQGAGSYEQYF
. TRBJ1-6 . TRBV3-1/TRBV3-2 TGTGCCAGCAGCCAAGCTCAGGGTATTGCAAGTTCACCCCTCCACTTT CASSQAQGIASSPLHF
. TRBJ1-3 . TRBV7-7 TGTGCCAGCAGCCTTGGCGGGAACTCTGGAAACACCATATATTTT CASSLGGNSGNTIYF
. TRBJ2-5 TRBD1 TRBV4-1 TGCGCCAGCAGCCGACAGACAGGGTTACACGAGACCCAGTACTTC CASSRQTGLHETQYF
. TRBJ2-6 TRBD2 TRBV5-5 TGTGCCAGCAGCTTGGCGGGAGGTCGAGGGGCCAACGTCCTGACTTTC CASSLAGGRGANVLTF
. TRBJ1-5 . TRBV6-5 TGTGCCAGCATTGTGGAGGGGTTGGTCAATCAGCCCCAGCATTTT CASIVEGLVNQPQHF
. TRBJ1-1 . TRBV28 TGTGCCAGCAGTCCCCGGGGAATTTTATGGAAGAACACTGAAGCTTTCTTT CASSPRGILWKNTEAFF
. TRBJ2-3 TRBD1 TRBV5-1 TGCGCCAGCAGCCTGGGACAGGGGGCAGATACGCAGTATTTT CASSLGQGADTQYF
. TRBJ2-1 TRBD2 TRBV9 TGTGCCAGCAGCGTAGCTAGCGGGGGGAACTACAATGAGCAGTTCTTC CASSVASGGNYNEQFF
. TRBJ2-5 TRBD2 TRBV12-3/TRBV12-4 TGTGCCAGCAGTTCCCCGGGAGGGGAGACCCAGTACTTC CASSSPGGETQYF
. TRBJ1-6 TRBD1 TRBV28 TGTGCCAGCAGTCCGAGGCCGGGACAGCGAAATTCACCCCTCCACTTT CASSPRPGQRNSPLHF
. TRBJ2-7 TRBD2 TRBV9 TGTGCCAGCAGCGTAGCCGTGACTAGCGGGAGAGGCGAGCAGTACTTC CASSVAVTSGRGEQYF
. TRBJ2-7 . TRBV27 TGTGCCAGCAGTTCGTTACCGAGCTACGAGCAGTACTTC CASSSLPSYEQYF
. TRBJ1-1 . TRBV29-1 TGCAGCGTTGAAACTGGGTTTGGAGCTGAAGCTTTCTTT CSVETGFGAEAFF
few TRBJ1-1 . TRBV7-2 TGTGCCAGCAGTTCGACCCGGGACACTGAAGCTTTCTTT CASSSTRDTEAFF
. TRBJ2-3 . TRBV18 TGTGCCAGCTCACCTGACAGTAGCACAGATACGCAGTATTTT CASSPDSSTDTQYF
. TRBJ1-1 . TRBV18 TGTGCCAGCTCACCATCCGGGGAGGGTACTGAAGCTTTCTTT CASSPSGEGTEAFF
. TRBJ2-3 . TRBV19 TGTGCCAGTAATCCTGGTCGGGGGAACACAGATACGCAGTATTTT CASNPGRGNTDTQYF
. TRBJ2-5 . TRBV2 TGTGCCAGCAGTGGAGGGTTAGAGACCCAGTACTTC CASSGGLETQYF